A selection of T cell receptor beta chains follows, all from one sample in a study of OX40 agonist ivuxolimab in advanced cancers. This table comes from immunoSEQ multiplex PCR, and its TCRdb copy is limited to in-frame clones, with some not included. This sample has some 66,000 clones; around 80% occur once, and the top ten carry approximately 5.1%. The material was CD4+ or CD8+ T cells sorted from blood, obtained in a trial of the OX40 agonist ivuxolimab. These receptors were taken from an adult with an advanced solid tumor such as melanoma, head and neck, liver or kidney cancer. Each CDR3 is given with its conserved first and last residue. The D gene is left open where the match is weak. Clone size, where shown, is once, few, many, or a class for clones that have expanded.

v_call	j_call	d_call	clone_size	cdr3_aa	cdr3_nt
TRBV10-1	TRBJ2-7	TRBD2	.	CASNLWGLAGVCVYEQYF	TGCGCCAGCAATTTATGGGGACTAGCGGGAGTCTGTGTTTACGAGCAGTACTTC
TRBV28	TRBJ1-4	TRBD1	.	CASGSLGTGNEKLFF	TGTGCCAGCGGATCCCTAGGGACAGGGAATGAAAAACTGTTTTTT
TRBV2	TRBJ2-5	TRBD2	.	CASSLGLAGAGETQYF	TGTGCCAGCAGTTTGGGTTTAGCGGGGGCGGGGGAGACCCAGTACTTC
TRBV5-4	TRBJ2-1	.	once	CASSLVQGPEQFF	TGTGCCAGCAGCTTGGTGCAGGGGCCTGAGCAGTTCTTC
TRBV7-3	TRBJ1-5	.	few	CASSFTLSNQPQHF	TGTGCCAGCAGCTTCACACTTAGCAATCAGCCCCAGCATTTT
TRBV13	TRBJ2-5	TRBD2	.	CASSLGLRVPSGGVETQYF	TGTGCCAGCAGCTTAGGCCTTCGTGTTCCTAGCGGGGGTGTAGAGACCCAGTACTTC
TRBV7-9	TRBJ2-2	.	.	CASSLALGTGELFF	TGTGCCAGCAGCTTAGCGCTGGGCACCGGGGAGCTGTTTTTT
TRBV7-9	TRBJ2-1	TRBD2	.	CAAGGDYNEQFF	TGTGCCGCCGGGGGGGACTACAATGAGCAGTTCTTC
TRBV27	TRBJ2-3	.	few	CASSTSTGTTDTQYF	TGTGCCAGCTCCACATCGACAGGAACAACAGATACGCAGTATTTT
TRBV7-2	TRBJ1-4	TRBD1	.	CASSAQQGAGEKLFF	TGTGCCAGCAGCGCACAACAGGGGGCTGGCGAAAAACTGTTTTTT
TRBV19	TRBJ1-1	.	.	CASSIYPGTTEAFF	TGTGCCAGTAGTATTTACCCAGGGACCACTGAAGCTTTCTTT
TRBV10-1	TRBJ2-1	TRBD1	.	CASSRTGHNEQFF	TGCGCCAGCAGTAGGACAGGGCACAATGAGCAGTTCTTC
TRBV4-3	TRBJ1-4	.	.	CASSQDHWGATNEKLFF	TGCGCCAGCAGCCAAGATCATTGGGGGGCAACTAATGAAAAACTGTTTTTT
TRBV7-6	TRBJ1-1	.	.	CASSFVGGMNTEAFF	TGTGCCAGCAGCTTCGTTGGGGGCATGAACACTGAAGCTTTCTTT
TRBV29-1	TRBJ2-1	.	once	CSAESPPIYNEQFF	TGCAGCGCCGAATCCCCACCAATATACAATGAGCAGTTCTTC
TRBV20-1	TRBJ1-2	.	.	CLDGVGYTF	TGCCTCGACGGAGTTGGCTACACCTTC
TRBV4-3	TRBJ2-1	TRBD2	.	CASSQQLAANNEQFF	TGCGCCAGCAGCCAACAACTAGCGGCAAACAATGAGCAGTTCTTC
TRBV5-1	TRBJ1-2	.	.	CASSLGQNYGYTF	TGCGCCAGCAGCTTGGGTCAGAACTATGGCTACACCTTC
TRBV9	TRBJ1-4	.	few	CASSVGDNEKLFF	TGTGCCAGCAGCGTAGGCGATAATGAAAAACTGTTTTTT
TRBV19	TRBJ2-7	.	.	CASSITQRGYEQYF	TGTGCCAGTAGTATAACCCAGCGAGGCTACGAGCAGTACTTC
TRBV4-3	TRBJ2-5	.	.	CASSPSMGETQYF	TGCGCCAGCAGCCCCTCGATGGGAGAGACCCAGTACTTC
TRBV30	TRBJ2-7	.	.	CACQRDGQGLTYEQYF	TGTGCCTGCCAAAGAGATGGGCAGGGGCTTACCTACGAGCAGTACTTC
TRBV6-1	TRBJ2-1	TRBD1	.	CASLPGTGIAEQFF	TGTGCCAGCCTTCCCGGGACAGGAATTGCTGAGCAGTTCTTC
TRBV28	TRBJ1-3	.	.	CASSLQGNTIYF	TGTGCCAGCAGTTTACAGGGAAACACCATATATTTT